These 27 T cell receptor beta chains were all obtained from the same sample, sequenced in a study of T cells in Graves' hyperthyroidism and ophthalmopathy. What was amplified from RNA transcripts were TCR beta CDR3 regions. Primed by the HTBI set, a first-round RT-PCR was run on the TCR CDR3. TCRdb re-derived calls from the multiplex PCR reads in MiXCR, one entry per CDR3 protein. The sample has some 270,000 distinct CDR3 sequences, about 13% seen once. What was sequenced was blood. All receptors come from a woman in her 40s with Graves' hyperthyroidism.

This clonotype was seen more than once but under ten times. This chain connects TRBV7-4 to TRBJ2-5; the match to TRBD2 covers 9 bases. The V and J ends lost 4 bases and 4 bases, in that order; junction bases with no gene match: 10. This CDR3 is 16 amino acids long. Germline-derived CDR1 and CDR2 are SGHVT and SQSDAQ. The CDR3 region is CASSSYGLAMRETQYF. For the CDR3, the DNA is TGTGCCAGCAGCTCATACGGACTAGCGATGCGAGAGACCCAGTACTTC.

V is TRBV6-2 or TRBV6-3 and J is TRBJ2-1, with D unresolved. V was shortened by 7 bases and J by 5 bases, with 9 bases between the two germline ends. Germline assignment: CDR1 MNHEY and CDR2 SVGEGT. CDR3 length: 12 amino acids. The CDR3 region has the DNA TGTGCCAGCACCCAGGAAAACAATGAGCAGTTCTTC. This sequence encodes CASTQENNEQFF.

This clonotype was seen repeatedly, ten times or more. This sequence joins TRBV29-1 and TRBJ2-5; 7 nucleotides match TRBD1. The germline V gene has CDR1 SQVTM and CDR2 ANQGSEA. This CDR3 comprises 12 residues. V was clipped by 6 bases and J by 5 bases; unmatched bases: 6. The CDR3 DNA reads TGCAGCGTAAAAGGGGGCGGTGAGACCCAGTACTTC. It translates to CSVKGGGETQYF.

This clonotype was counted only a few times. V and J are TRBV29-1 and TRBJ1-4; a possible D gene is TRBD1 (6 bases). The CDR3 contains 13 residues. Germline CDR1 reads SQVTM; CDR2 reads ANQGSEA. V was clipped by 5 bases and J by 9 bases, with 16 bases between them. The CDR3: CSVLDDGGQKLFF. The CDR3 DNA reads as TGCAGCGTTCTGGACGATGGGGGGCAAAAACTGTTTTTT.

This clonotype was seen ten or more times. V is TRBV20-1 and J is TRBJ1-1, with 8 bases identical to TRBD1. Trimming took 3 bases from V and 1 from J; bases not matched to a gene: 4. Germline CDR1 reads DFQATT; CDR2 reads SNEGSKA (reference sequence). The CDR3 runs to 14 residues. The CDR3 bases are TGCAGTGCTAGCCCCGGGACAGGGAACACTGAAGCTTTCTTT. It is translated as CSASPGTGNTEAFF.

This clonotype occurred many times. CDR3 bases: TGTGCCAGCAGCTCCCAGAGGGACAGAGCAGTTCGGGCTTTCTTT. Translated, it gives CASSSQRDRAVRAFF. The chain carries TRBV11-2 and TRBJ1-1, with 7 bases aligning to TRBD1. This CDR3 has 15 amino acids. Germline CDR1 SGHAT, CDR2 FQNNGV. After removal of 4 bases from V and 11 bases from J, the junction contained 16 bases not matched to a gene.

This clonotype was seen many times. The chain recombines TRBV15 with TRBJ1-1; possibly TRBD1 for D (6 bases). The CDR3 runs 15 residues. V lost 1 base, J lost 5 bases, and 14 bases lay in between. Germline V gene lookup returns CDR1 LNHNV and CDR2 YYDKDF (reference sequence). For the CDR3, the DNA is TGTGCCACCAGCAGAGGCTCGGGGGGCTGGACTGAAGCTTTCTTT. Protein: CATSRGSGGWTEAFF.

The sample holds many counts of this clonotype. V is TRBV18 and J is TRBJ1-1; tentative D call: TRBD1 (5 bases). CDR3 size: 14 residues. CDR1 KGHSH and CDR2 LQKENI come from the germline V gene. Trimming pared 1 base from V and 5 bases from J, leaving 11 bases between. The CDR3 reads CASSPHREGTEAFF. The CDR3 coding sequence is TGTGCCAGCTCACCACATAGGGAGGGGACTGAAGCTTTCTTT.

This clonotype was recorded many times. The rearrangement links TRBV5-1 to TRBJ1-5, with D maybe TRBD1 (6 bases). Between the trimmed V and J ends, which lost 3 bases and 3 bases, there was a span of 10 bases. This CDR3 comprises 14 residues. Looked up from germline, CDR1 is SGHRS and CDR2 is YFSETQ. For the CDR3, the DNA is TGCGCCAGCAGCTGGGACAACTCCAATCAGCCCCAGCATTTT. This translates into CASSWDNSNQPQHF.

V and J are TRBV3-1 and TRBJ2-5; 8 bases match TRBD2. J lost 3 bases, V lost 6 bases, and 12 bases had no gene match. Per the germline V gene, CDR1 is LGHDT and CDR2 is YNNKEL (reference sequence). The length of the CDR3 is 16 residues. CDR3 sequence: CASRPRSSGTKETQYF. CDR3 DNA sequence: TGTGCCAGCAGACCCCGAAGTAGCGGGACGAAAGAGACCCAGTACTTC.

The genes are TRBV5-6 and TRBJ2-1; D remains unclear. Germline V gives CDR1 SGHDT, CDR2 YYEEEE. CDR3 length: 12 amino acids. The V end was cut by 1 base, the J end by 7 bases, with 6 bases between. CDR3 nucleotides: TGTGCCAGCAGCTTGTCGACGAATGAGCAGTTCTTC. The encoded protein is CASSLSTNEQFF.

This clonotype has ten or more counts. V and J are TRBV7-9 and TRBJ2-4, with TRBD1 matching 9 bases. This CDR3 is 14 amino acids long. V was pared by 4 bases and J by 9 bases, with 7 bases of the junction left unmatched. From germline, CDR1 is SEHNR and CDR2 FQNEAQ (reference sequence). This chain's CDR3 is CASSSGQGTSIQYF. Written as DNA, the CDR3 is TGTGCCAGCAGCTCGGGACAGGGAACAAGCATTCAGTACTTC.

There are a few counts of this clonotype. This chain links TRBV11-1 with TRBJ1-6; 7 positions match TRBD1. Germline assignment: CDR1 SGHAT and CDR2 FQDESV (reference sequence). CDR3 length: 15 residues. J gave up 7 bases and V 5 bases, and 8 bases lay outside the gene matches. The CDR3 coding sequence is TGTGCCAGCAGCCCAACCGACAGGGCGAATTCACCCCTCCACTTT. Translating it yields CASSPTDRANSPLHF.

Ten or more counts support this clonotype. The chain recombines TRBV12-3 or TRBV12-4 with TRBJ2-2; D is unclear. Trimming pared 6 bases from V and 3 bases from J, leaving 8 bases between. The CDR3 is made up of 13 amino acids. CDR3 sequence: CASRTRYTGELFF. The CDR3, as DNA: TGTGCCAGCAGGACCCGATACACCGGGGAGCTGTTTTTT.

This clonotype showed up just a few times. The chain joins TRBV5-4 to TRBJ2-3; the match to TRBD2 covers 9 bases. V lost 4 bases to trimming and J lost 2 bases; unmatched junction nucleotides: 8. Germline values: CDR1 SGHNT, CDR2 YYREEE (reference sequence). The CDR3 totals 16 residues. Here the CDR3 reads CASSPQGGRVTDTQYF. In DNA, the CDR3 is TGTGCCAGCAGCCCCCAGGGCGGGAGGGTCACAGATACGCAGTATTTT.

This clonotype has at least ten counts. This chain links TRBV28 with TRBJ2-7; 10 positions agree with TRBD1. Germline loops: CDR1 MDHEN, CDR2 SYDVKM. This CDR3 spans 15 amino acids. J gave up 4 bases and V 5 bases, and 8 bases lay outside the gene matches. The CDR3 here is CASSGRDRGRYEQYF. The CDR3 coding sequence is TGTGCCAGCAGTGGTCGGGACAGGGGTAGATACGAGCAGTACTTC.

This clonotype appeared many times. The V and J genes are TRBV7-2 and TRBJ1-1; D may be TRBD1 (6 bases). Germline assignment: CDR1 SGHTA and CDR2 FQGNSA. Trimming removed 2 bases from V and 7 bases from J, with 11 bases in between. The CDR3 loop spans 13 amino acids. DNA of the CDR3: TGTGCCAGCAGCTTACAGGGGCCTCTTGAAGCTTTCTTT. Its protein is CASSLQGPLEAFF.

This clonotype was found a few times. The J gene is TRBJ2-1, the V gene TRBV20-1, with 10 bases fitting TRBD2. The CDR3 extends over 15 amino acids. The trim removed 2 bases at V and 3 bases at J, leaving 4 bases unmatched. Per the germline V gene, CDR1 is DFQATT and CDR2 is SNEGSKA (reference sequence). The CDR3 DNA sequence: TGCAGTGCTAGACTAGCGGGAGAAGTCTACAATGAGCAGTTCTTC. It is translated as CSARLAGEVYNEQFF.

This clonotype was counted a few times. The chain uses TRBV5-6 and TRBJ2-5, with a tentative D call TRBD2 (5 bases). The CDR3 is made up of 14 amino acids. Trimming shortened V by 10 bases and J by 2 bases, and 18 bases separated the two germline ends. CDR1 is SGHDT, CDR2 YYEEEE, per germline. Written as DNA, the CDR3 is TGTGCCTCGTCGCAGCGGCTTTTACAAGAGACCCAGTACTTC. It codes for CASSQRLLQETQYF.

The chain recombines TRBV11-2 with TRBJ2-1; D could derive from TRBD1 or TRBD2 (5 bases each). Between the trimmed V and J ends, which lost 7 bases and 3 bases, there was a span of 16 bases. Per the germline V gene, CDR1 is SGHAT and CDR2 is FQNNGV. The CDR3 runs to 15 residues. The CDR3 DNA follows: TGTGCCAGCACCTTGGGGACCCCCGACTACAATGAGCAGTTCTTC. Protein product: CASTLGTPDYNEQFF.

This clonotype was found many times. The chain joins TRBV6-5 to TRBJ2-3; 8 bases line up with TRBD2. The CDR3 is 14 amino acids. Germline CDR1 reads MNHEY; CDR2 reads SVGAGI. V shed 3 bases, J shed 6 bases, and the junction held 5 bases outside the gene matches. In DNA, the CDR3 is TGTGCCAGCAGTTATAGCGGGGCGAGGGATACGCAGTATTTT. It codes for CASSYSGARDTQYF.

This clonotype came up a few times. The CDR3 nucleotides are TGTGCCAGCAGCCAAGAAGGCAGTTTGGGCAATCAGCCCCAGCATTTT. It translates to CASSQEGSLGNQPQHF. The V gene is TRBV4-2, the J gene TRBJ1-5; D unclear. V was pared by 0 bases and J by 2 bases, with 11 bases between. Germline V gene sequence: CDR1 LGHNA, CDR2 YNFKEQ. There are 16 residues in the CDR3.

This chain joins TRBV7-2 and TRBJ2-7, with 9 bases identical to TRBD1. This CDR3 has 15 amino acids. V lost 2 bases to trimming and J lost 6 bases; unmatched junction nucleotides: 8. Germline values: CDR1 SGHTA, CDR2 FQGNSA. The CDR3 DNA is TGTGCCAGCAGCTTAAAAAGACAGGGACAGGGCGAGCAGTACTTC. Its translation is CASSLKRQGQGEQYF.

Ten or more counts support this clonotype. The chain links TRBV27 to TRBJ2-7, with a tentative D call TRBD1 (5 bases). Germline-derived CDR1 and CDR2 are MNHEY and SMNVEV (reference sequence). The CDR3 covers 13 residues. Trimming pared 10 bases from V and 4 bases from J, leaving 17 bases between. For the CDR3, the DNA is TGTGCCACCGCCTCTGGGGCTAGTTACGAGCAGTACTTC. It is translated as CATASGASYEQYF.

This chain connects TRBV5-1 to TRBJ1-1, with D possibly TRBD1 on 6 matching bases. The CDR3 extends over 15 amino acids. V lost 0 bases to trimming and J lost 4 bases, with 13 bases between them. Germline V gives CDR1 SGHRS, CDR2 YFSETQ. The CDR3 coding sequence is TGCGCCAGCAGCTTGGAGACAGGCCTTAGCACTGAAGCTTTCTTT. Amino acids: CASSLETGLSTEAFF. Filled out from reference TRBV5-1 and TRBJ1-1, the complete variable domain reads KAGVTQTPRYLIKTRGQQVTLSCSPISGHRSVSWYQQTPGQGLQFLFEYFSETQRNKGNFPGRFSGRQFSNSRSEMNVSTLELGDSALYLCASSLETGLSTEAFFGQGTRLTVV.

In its sample, this clonotype was seen a few times. The V gene is TRBV6-1, the J gene TRBJ2-3; 7 bases match TRBD1. Germline V gene lookup returns CDR1 MNHNS and CDR2 SASEGT. With 3 bases clipped from V and 1 base from J, the junction kept 4 bases outside the gene matches. The CDR3 is 15 residues long. The CDR3 region has the DNA TGTGCCAGCAGTGATAGAGGGGGCCGCACAGATACGCAGTATTTT. As protein: CASSDRGGRTDTQYF.

This clonotype has at least ten counts. DNA of the CDR3: TGCAGTGCTAGTTCGAGGGAGGGAGGAGAGACCCAGTACTTC. This translates into CSASSREGGETQYF. This chain uses TRBV20-1 with TRBJ2-5; 7 bases align to TRBD2. There are 14 residues in the CDR3. Germline lookup yields CDR1 DFQATT and CDR2 SNEGSKA (reference sequence). V shed 3 bases, J shed 4 bases, and the junction held 8 bases outside the gene matches.